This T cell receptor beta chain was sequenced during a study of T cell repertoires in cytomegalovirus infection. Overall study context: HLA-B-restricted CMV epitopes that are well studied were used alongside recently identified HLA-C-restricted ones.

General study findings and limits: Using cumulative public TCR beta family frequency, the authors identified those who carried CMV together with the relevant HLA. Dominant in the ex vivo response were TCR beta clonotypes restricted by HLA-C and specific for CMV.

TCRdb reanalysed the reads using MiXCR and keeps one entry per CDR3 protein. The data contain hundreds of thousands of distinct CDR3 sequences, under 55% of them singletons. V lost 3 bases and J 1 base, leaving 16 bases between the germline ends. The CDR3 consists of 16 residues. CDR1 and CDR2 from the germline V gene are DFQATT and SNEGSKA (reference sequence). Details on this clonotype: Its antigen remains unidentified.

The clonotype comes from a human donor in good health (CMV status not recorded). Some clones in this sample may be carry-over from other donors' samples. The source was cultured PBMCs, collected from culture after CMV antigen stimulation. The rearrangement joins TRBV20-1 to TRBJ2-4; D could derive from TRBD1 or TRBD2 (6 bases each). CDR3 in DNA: TGCAGTGCTAGGGACGGGGGCAGTGGGGCCAAAAACATTCAGTACTTC. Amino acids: CSARDGGSGAKNIQYF.